This is a list of T cell receptor beta chains from one sample in a study of blood T cell repertoires in COVID-19. The assay was immunoSEQ multiplex PCR, and TCRdb's table has in-frame clones only and misses some. This sample has around 56,000 clones; about 91% occur once, and the top ten carry approximately 7.6%. Input material: peripheral blood. The receptors come from a woman aged 55-69 years with active or convalescent COVID-19. Both conserved end residues are part of each CDR3. Each record gives: D gene, V gene, clone size, CDR3 length, J gene, CDR3 protein, CDR3 DNA. D genes are given only for firm matches. Clone size is given for some rows only: seen once, a few or many times, or a class if the clone is expanded.

D: TRBD1
V: TRBV20-1
size: NA
length: 18
J: TRBJ2-6
CDR3: CSASYDGTGRTGANVLTF
DNA: TGCAGTGCTAGTTATGACGGGACAGGAAGAACGGGGGCCAACGTCCTGACTTTC

D: TRBD2
V: TRBV5-1
size: few
length: 16
J: TRBJ2-1
CDR3: CASSLDLAGSYNEQFF
DNA: TGCGCCAGCAGCTTGGATCTAGCGGGATCTTACAATGAGCAGTTCTTC

D: NA
V: TRBV30
size: few
length: 15
J: TRBJ2-7
CDR3: CAWSVRSGRGREQYF
DNA: TGTGCCTGGAGTGTAAGAAGTGGAAGGGGTCGGGAGCAGTACTTC

D: TRBD1
V: TRBV6-5
size: NA
length: 12
J: TRBJ1-2
CDR3: CASRRTGVGYTF
DNA: TGTGCCAGCAGACGAACAGGGGTCGGCTACACCTTC

D: TRBD1
V: TRBV28
size: NA
length: 11
J: TRBJ2-3
CDR3: CASHRGDTQYF
DNA: TGTGCCAGTCACAGGGGAGATACGCAGTATTTT

D: NA
V: TRBV10-1
size: NA
length: 15
J: TRBJ2-2
CDR3: CASSESSLGAGELFF
DNA: TGCGCCAGCAGTGAGTCGAGTCTCGGGGCCGGGGAGCTGTTTTTT

D: NA
V: TRBV10-3
size: NA
length: 16
J: TRBJ2-2
CDR3: CAISERSSPNTGELFF
DNA: TGTGCCATCAGTGAGCGTAGTAGCCCTAACACCGGGGAGCTGTTTTTT

D: NA
V: TRBV4-1
size: NA
length: 14
J: TRBJ2-7
CDR3: CASSQGAGTYEQYF
DNA: TGCGCCAGCAGCCAAGGGGCAGGGACCTACGAGCAGTACTTC

D: TRBD1
V: TRBV5-1
size: NA
length: 16
J: TRBJ1-1
CDR3: CASSLAYRGMNTEAFF
DNA: TGCGCCAGCAGCTTGGCGTACAGGGGCATGAACACTGAAGCTTTCTTT

D: NA
V: TRBV18
size: NA
length: 14
J: TRBJ2-5
CDR3: CASSPPAGRETQYF
DNA: TGTGCCAGCTCACCACCAGCAGGGCGAGAGACCCAGTACTTC

D: NA
V: TRBV6-6
size: NA
length: 14
J: TRBJ1-4
CDR3: CASSSPGGGEKLFF
DNA: TGTGCCAGCAGTTCCCCGGGGGGGGGCGAAAAACTGTTTTTT

D: NA
V: TRBV27
size: NA
length: 14
J: TRBJ2-7
CDR3: CASSRLGGDYEQYF
DNA: TGTGCCAGCAGTCGGTTAGGGGGAGACTACGAGCAGTACTTC

D: NA
V: TRBV7-2
size: NA
length: 15
J: TRBJ2-1
CDR3: CASSLAGNNPNEQFF
DNA: TGTGCCAGCAGCTTAGCCGGGAATAATCCCAATGAGCAGTTCTTC

D: NA
V: TRBV28
size: NA
length: 12
J: TRBJ2-1
CDR3: CASSDFYNEQFF
DNA: TGTGCCAGCAGTGACTTCTACAATGAGCAGTTCTTC

D: NA
V: TRBV6-2/TRBV6-3
size: NA
length: 14
J: TRBJ2-1
CDR3: CASSYSTSDNEQFF
DNA: TGTGCCAGCAGTTACTCGACTAGTGACAATGAGCAGTTCTTC

D: TRBD1
V: TRBV19
size: NA
length: 16
J: TRBJ2-2
CDR3: CASSMGQGGATGELFF
DNA: TGTGCCAGTAGTATGGGACAGGGTGGGGCCACCGGGGAGCTGTTTTTT

D: NA
V: TRBV2
size: NA
length: 15
J: TRBJ1-2
CDR3: CASSESGSLNYGYTF
DNA: TGTGCCAGCAGTGAATCAGGGTCTCTAAACTATGGCTACACCTTC

D: NA
V: TRBV3-1/TRBV3-2
size: NA
length: 12
J: TRBJ2-7
CDR3: CASSQGRGEQYF
DNA: TGTGCCAGCAGCCAAGGTCGAGGCGAGCAGTACTTC

D: NA
V: TRBV29-1
size: NA
length: 12
J: TRBJ2-7
CDR3: CSVDSQGHQQYF
DNA: TGCAGCGTTGACTCCCAGGGACATCAGCAGTACTTC

D: TRBD1
V: TRBV6-5
size: NA
length: 14
J: TRBJ1-4
CDR3: CASSPGQRREKLFF
DNA: TGTGCCAGCAGCCCGGGACAGAGGCGAGAAAAACTGTTTTTT

D: TRBD1
V: TRBV4-1
size: NA
length: 15
J: TRBJ1-1
CDR3: CASSREQGARSEAFF
DNA: TGCGCCAGCAGCCGAGAACAGGGGGCGCGGTCTGAAGCTTTCTTT

D: NA
V: TRBV30
size: NA
length: 11
J: TRBJ2-1
CDR3: CAWTAGYEQFF
DNA: TGTGCCTGGACAGCGGGCTATGAGCAGTTCTTC

D: TRBD1
V: TRBV10-3
size: NA
length: 14
J: TRBJ2-7
CDR3: CAISSGTGSYEQYF
DNA: TGTGCCATCAGTTCCGGGACAGGCTCCTACGAGCAGTACTTC

D: TRBD1
V: TRBV5-1
size: NA
length: 17
J: TRBJ1-4
CDR3: CASSPRDRGLSGEKLFF
DNA: TGCGCCAGCAGCCCCCGGGACAGGGGGCTCTCTGGAGAAAAACTGTTTTTT

D: TRBD1
V: TRBV3-1/TRBV3-2
size: NA
length: 16
J: TRBJ1-1
CDR3: CASSQGGTGPGTEAFF
DNA: TGTGCCAGCAGCCAGGGAGGGACAGGGCCGGGAACTGAAGCTTTCTTT

D: NA
V: TRBV28
size: NA
length: 14
J: TRBJ1-2
CDR3: CASTKQGFNYGYTF
DNA: TGTGCCAGCACGAAACAGGGATTTAACTATGGCTACACCTTC

D: TRBD1
V: TRBV18
size: NA
length: 15
J: TRBJ1-1
CDR3: CASSPQGQGGTEAFF
DNA: TGTGCCAGCTCACCACAGGGACAGGGGGGTACTGAAGCTTTCTTT

D: NA
V: TRBV6-2/TRBV6-3
size: NA
length: 13
J: TRBJ2-7
CDR3: CASSYTGVVEQYF
DNA: TGTGCCAGCAGTTACACGGGAGTTGTCGAGCAGTACTTC

D: TRBD1
V: TRBV29-1
size: NA
length: 14
J: TRBJ1-1
CDR3: CSVEGRGPNTEAFF
DNA: TGCAGCGTAGAAGGCAGGGGGCCGAACACTGAAGCTTTCTTT

D: NA
V: TRBV29-1
size: NA
length: 11
J: TRBJ2-7
CDR3: CSVAASYEQYF
DNA: TGCAGCGTCGCGGCCTCCTACGAGCAGTACTTC

D: TRBD2
V: TRBV29-1
size: NA
length: 17
J: TRBJ2-1
CDR3: CSVEDQEGTSSYNEQFF
DNA: TGCAGCGTTGAAGATCAAGAAGGGACTAGCTCCTACAATGAGCAGTTCTTC

D: TRBD2
V: TRBV6-2/TRBV6-3
size: NA
length: 18
J: TRBJ2-3
CDR3: CASSYALAGVWRTDTQYF
DNA: TGTGCCAGCAGTTACGCACTAGCGGGAGTATGGCGGACAGATACGCAGTATTTT

D: TRBD1
V: TRBV29-1
size: NA
length: 17
J: TRBJ1-2
CDR3: CSVEQRGLLGQAYGYTF
DNA: TGCAGCGTTGAGCAAAGGGGCTTGCTGGGACAGGCTTATGGCTACACCTTC

D: TRBD1
V: TRBV28
size: NA
length: 13
J: TRBJ2-7
CDR3: CASSSGTDYEQYF
DNA: TGTGCCAGCAGTTCCGGGACAGACTACGAGCAGTACTTC

D: TRBD1
V: TRBV28
size: NA
length: 15
J: TRBJ1-2
CDR3: CASTPAGDSYYGYTF
DNA: TGTGCCAGCACCCCAGCCGGGGACAGCTACTATGGCTACACCTTC

D: TRBD2
V: TRBV13
size: NA
length: 17
J: TRBJ2-1
CDR3: CASSLRLAGGNDNEQFF
DNA: TGTGCCAGCAGCTTGCGACTAGCGGGAGGGAATGACAATGAGCAGTTCTTC

D: NA
V: TRBV30
size: NA
length: 14
J: TRBJ2-3
CDR3: CAWSSGLGTDTQYF
DNA: TGTGCCTGGAGTTCAGGGCTGGGGACAGATACGCAGTATTTT

D: TRBD1
V: TRBV5-1
size: few
length: 16
J: TRBJ1-1
CDR3: CASETGGTSLGTEAFF
DNA: TGCGCCAGCGAAACAGGGGGCACGAGTTTGGGCACTGAAGCTTTCTTT

D: NA
V: TRBV5-1
size: few
length: 14
J: TRBJ2-7
CDR3: CASSLAGESYEQYF
DNA: TGCGCCAGCAGCTTGGCTGGGGAGTCGTACGAGCAGTACTTC

D: TRBD1
V: TRBV18
size: NA
length: 15
J: TRBJ2-1
CDR3: CASSRSGTGGGEQFF
DNA: TGTGCCAGCTCACGTTCCGGGACAGGGGGCGGGGAGCAGTTCTTC